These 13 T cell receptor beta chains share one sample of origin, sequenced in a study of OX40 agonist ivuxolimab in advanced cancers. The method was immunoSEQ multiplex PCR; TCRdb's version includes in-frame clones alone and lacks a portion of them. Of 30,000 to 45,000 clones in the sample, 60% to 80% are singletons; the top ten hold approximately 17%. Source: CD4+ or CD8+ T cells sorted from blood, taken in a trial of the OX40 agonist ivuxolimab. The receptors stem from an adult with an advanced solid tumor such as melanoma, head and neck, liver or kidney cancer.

As DNA, the CDR3 is TGTGCCAGCAGTCTAAACTCATTCAATGAGCAGTTCTTC. Its protein product is CASSLNSFNEQFF. The rearrangement joins TRBV5-4 to TRBJ2-1; no definite D call. The CDR3 totals 13 residues. V was shortened by 5 bases and J by 6 bases, with 12 bases between the two germline ends. From germline, CDR1 is SGHNT and CDR2 YYREEE (reference sequence).

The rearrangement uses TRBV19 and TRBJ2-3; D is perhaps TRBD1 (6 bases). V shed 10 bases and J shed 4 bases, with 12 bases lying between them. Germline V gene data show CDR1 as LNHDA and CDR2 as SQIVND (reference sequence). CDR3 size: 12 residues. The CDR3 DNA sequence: TGTGCCACCATAGGGGGAGCAGATACGCAGTATTTT. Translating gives CATIGGADTQYF.

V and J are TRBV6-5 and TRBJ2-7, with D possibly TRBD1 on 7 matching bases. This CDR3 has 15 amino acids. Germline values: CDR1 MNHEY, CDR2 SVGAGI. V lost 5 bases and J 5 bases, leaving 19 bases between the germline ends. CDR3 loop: CASSQPGGTSDEQYF. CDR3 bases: TGTGCCAGCAGTCAGCCAGGGGGGACATCCGACGAGCAGTACTTC.

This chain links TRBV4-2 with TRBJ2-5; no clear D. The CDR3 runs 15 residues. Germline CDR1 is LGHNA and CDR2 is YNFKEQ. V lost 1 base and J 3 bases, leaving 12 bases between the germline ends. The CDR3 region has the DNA TGTGCCAGCAGCCAAGGCGGAGCAAGGGAAGAGACCCAGTACTTC. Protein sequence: CASSQGGAREETQYF.

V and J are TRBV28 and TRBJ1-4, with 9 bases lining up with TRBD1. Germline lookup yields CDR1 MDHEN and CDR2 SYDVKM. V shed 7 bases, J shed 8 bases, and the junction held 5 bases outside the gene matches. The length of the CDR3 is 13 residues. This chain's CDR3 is CASIRDRAEKLFF. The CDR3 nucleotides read TGTGCCAGCATTCGGGACAGGGCGGAAAAACTGTTTTTT. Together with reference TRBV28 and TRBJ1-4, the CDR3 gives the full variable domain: DVKVTQSSRYLVKRTGEKVFLECVQDMDHENMFWYRQDPGLGLRLIYFSYDVKMKEKGDIPEGYSVSREKKERFSLILESASTNQTSMYLCASIRDRAEKLFFGSGTQLSVL.

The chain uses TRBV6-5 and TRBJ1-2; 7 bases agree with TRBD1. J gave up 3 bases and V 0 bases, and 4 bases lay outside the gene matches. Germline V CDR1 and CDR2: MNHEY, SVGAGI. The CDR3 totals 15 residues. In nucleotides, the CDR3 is TGTGCCAGCAGTTACTCATGGCAGGGGGACTATGGCTACACCTTC. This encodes CASSYSWQGDYGYTF.

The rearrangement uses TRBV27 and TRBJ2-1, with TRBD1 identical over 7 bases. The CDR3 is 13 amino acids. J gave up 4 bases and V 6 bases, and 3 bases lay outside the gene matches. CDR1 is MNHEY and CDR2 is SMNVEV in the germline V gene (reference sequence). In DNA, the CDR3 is TGTGCCAGCAGCAGGGACAGATACAATGAGCAGTTCTTC. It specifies CASSRDRYNEQFF.

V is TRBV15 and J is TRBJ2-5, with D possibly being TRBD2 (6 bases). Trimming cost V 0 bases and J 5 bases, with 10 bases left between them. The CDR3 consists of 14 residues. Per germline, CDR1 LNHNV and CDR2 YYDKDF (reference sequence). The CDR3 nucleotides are TGTGCCACCAGCAGAGATCTGGAGGGCGAGACCCAGTACTTC. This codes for CATSRDLEGETQYF.

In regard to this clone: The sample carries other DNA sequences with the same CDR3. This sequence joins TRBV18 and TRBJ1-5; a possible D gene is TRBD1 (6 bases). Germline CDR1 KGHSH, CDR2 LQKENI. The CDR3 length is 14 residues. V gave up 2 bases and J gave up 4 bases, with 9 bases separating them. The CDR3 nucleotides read TGTGCCAGCTCACCAGGGGGGCGTAATCAGCCCCAGCATTTT. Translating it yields CASSPGGRNQPQHF.

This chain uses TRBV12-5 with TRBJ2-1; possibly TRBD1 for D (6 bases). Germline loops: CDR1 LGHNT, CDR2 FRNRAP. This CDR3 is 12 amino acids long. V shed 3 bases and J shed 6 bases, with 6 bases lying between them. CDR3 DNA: TGTGCTAGTGGTTTAGGGGGCAATGAGCAGTTCTTC. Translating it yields CASGLGGNEQFF.

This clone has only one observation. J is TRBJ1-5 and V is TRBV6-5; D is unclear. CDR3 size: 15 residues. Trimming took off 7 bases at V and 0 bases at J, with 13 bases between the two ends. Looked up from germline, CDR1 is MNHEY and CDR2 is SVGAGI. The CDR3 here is CASNRPADSNQPQHF. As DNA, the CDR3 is TGTGCCAGCAACCGGCCGGCGGATAGCAATCAGCCCCAGCATTTT.

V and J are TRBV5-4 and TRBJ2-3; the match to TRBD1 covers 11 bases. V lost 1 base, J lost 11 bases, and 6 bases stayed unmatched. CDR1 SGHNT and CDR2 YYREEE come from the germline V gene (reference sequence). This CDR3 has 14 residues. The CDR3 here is CASSLRTGGDLQYF. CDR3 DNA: TGTGCCAGCAGCTTGCGGACAGGGGGCGATTTGCAGTATTTT.

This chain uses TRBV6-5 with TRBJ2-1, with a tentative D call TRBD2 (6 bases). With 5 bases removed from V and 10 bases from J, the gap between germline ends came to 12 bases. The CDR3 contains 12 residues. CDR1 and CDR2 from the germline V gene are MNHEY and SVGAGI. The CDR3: CASSHPEGEQFF. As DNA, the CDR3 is TGTGCCAGCAGTCATCCGGAGGGGGAGCAGTTCTTC.